This T cell receptor beta chain was obtained from a study of early T cells in non-severe SARS-CoV-2 infection. The table lists this clonotype with many counts. This CDR3 spans 16 amino acids. Germline CDR1 and CDR2: MNHNS and SASEGT. Unmatched junction bases numbered 10, after V lost 6 bases and J lost 0 bases. TCRdb re-derived calls from the 5' RACE reads in MiXCR, one entry per CDR3 protein. Among around 65,000 distinct CDR3 sequences listed, 10% to 15% were seen once. V usage is TRBV6-1 and J usage is TRBJ1-1; 7 nucleotides align to TRBD1. Sequences were derived from whole blood, sampled at baseline. The sequence was collected from an adult who was a healthcare worker with PCR-confirmed SARS-CoV-2 infection or an uninfected control (not recorded which). The CDR3: CASRRTGVLMNTEAFF. CDR3 in DNA: TGTGCCAGCAGAAGGACAGGCGTCCTAATGAACACTGAAGCTTTCTTT.